Below, 13 T cell receptor beta chains from the same sample are listed, as sequenced in a study of blood T cell repertoires in COVID-19. TCRdb keeps only in-frame clones here, not all; method: immunoSEQ multiplex PCR. The data contain under 200,000 clones, roughly 82% of them singletons. Sequences were obtained from PBMCs or T cells enriched from blood (not recorded which). The receptors originated from a middle-aged man who had recovered from COVID-19.

The chain is built from TRBV19 and TRBJ2-3; a possible D gene is TRBD2 (6 bases). This CDR3 is built from 15 residues. CDR1 and CDR2 from the germline V gene are LNHDA and SQIVND (reference sequence). V was pared by 6 bases and J by 1 base, with 14 bases between. The CDR3 reads CASRAGLGGTDTQYF. CDR3 nucleotides: TGTGCCAGTAGGGCGGGACTCGGGGGCACAGATACGCAGTATTTT. The full variable domain, in which reference TRBV19 and TRBJ2-3 provide the parts outside the CDR3, is DGGITQSPKYLFRKEGQNVTLSCEQNLNHDAMYWYRQDPGQGLRLIYYSQIVNDFQKGDIAEGYSVSREKKESFPLTVTSAQKNPTAFYLCASRAGLGGTDTQYFGPGTRLTVL.

The chain links TRBV27 to TRBJ2-7, with 7 bases fitting TRBD1. The germline V gene encodes CDR1 MNHEY and CDR2 SMNVEV (reference sequence). With 8 bases clipped from V and 3 bases from J, the junction kept 7 bases outside the gene matches. The CDR3 loop spans 13 amino acids. CDR3 sequence: CASRRQGGYEQYF. The CDR3, as DNA: TGTGCCAGCCGGCGACAGGGTGGCTACGAGCAGTACTTC.

The genes are TRBV19 and TRBJ2-1; 8 nucleotides line up with TRBD2. Germline V gene data show CDR1 as LNHDA and CDR2 as SQIVND (reference sequence). The CDR3 spans 16 residues. V was clipped by 5 bases and J by 0 bases; unmatched bases: 6. The CDR3 is CASSPRLASSYNEQFF. DNA of the CDR3: TGTGCCAGTAGTCCGAGACTAGCGAGCTCCTACAATGAGCAGTTCTTC.

To note about this clone: The sample holds other DNA sequences that translate to the same CDR3. This chain links TRBV3-1 (or the pseudogene TRBV3-2) with TRBJ1-6, with a tentative D call TRBD1 (6 bases). Trimming removed 0 bases at V and 0 bases at J, with 9 bases between. The CDR3 loop spans 17 amino acids. Germline CDR1 LGHDT, CDR2 YNNKEL (reference sequence). Written as DNA, the CDR3 is TGTGCCAGCAGCCAAGATTTGGACAGCTCCTATAATTCACCCCTCCACTTT. This gives the protein CASSQDLDSSYNSPLHF.

This clone was counted a few times. V is TRBV5-4 and J is TRBJ1-2; 7 bases map to TRBD1. The ends lost 4 bases at V and 7 bases at J; junction bases unmatched: 16. Germline V gene lookup returns CDR1 SGHNT and CDR2 YYREEE (reference sequence). The CDR3 sequence is 16 residues long. CDR3 coding DNA: TGTGCCAGCAGCGTGGACAGGCACTTTATCCAGAGTGGCTACACCTTC. As protein: CASSVDRHFIQSGYTF.

V is TRBV18 and J is TRBJ1-6; 9 nucleotides agree with TRBD1. V lost 3 bases to trimming and J lost 5 bases; unmatched junction nucleotides: 2. From germline, CDR1 is KGHSH and CDR2 LQKENI. This CDR3 has 15 amino acids. DNA for the CDR3: TGTGCCAGCTCACCCGGGACAGGGAATAATTCACCCCTCCACTTT. It translates to CASSPGTGNNSPLHF.

The J gene is TRBJ1-2, the V gene TRBV6-6, with TRBD1 identical over 9 bases. In germline, CDR1 is MNHNY, CDR2 SVGAGI (reference sequence). The junction had 9 bases not matched to a gene; V was cut back by 6 bases and J by 4 bases. The CDR3 length is 15 residues. Written as DNA, the CDR3 is TGTGCCAGCAGCTCTGGGACAGGGTGGGGCTATGGCTACACCTTC. Translation: CASSSGTGWGYGYTF.

V usage is TRBV11-1 and J usage is TRBJ2-3, with D maybe TRBD1 (6 bases). The CDR3 has 16 amino acids. Per the germline V gene, CDR1 is SGHAT and CDR2 is FQDESV (reference sequence). V dropped 5 bases and J dropped 4 bases, with 19 bases sitting between them. CDR3 coding DNA: TGTGCCAGCAGCCACCGGCGACCAGGGGATCCAGATACGCAGTATTTT. It specifies CASSHRRPGDPDTQYF.

The chain recombines TRBV30 with TRBJ2-7; 8 bases fit TRBD2. Unmatched junction bases numbered 16, after V lost 3 bases and J lost 6 bases. Germline-derived CDR1 and CDR2 are GTSNPN and SVGIG (reference sequence). This CDR3 region has 16 residues. Written as DNA, the CDR3 is TGTGCCTGGAGGTTGCCCGGGGGGGCTACCCGCAGCGAGCAGTACTTC. This sequence encodes CAWRLPGGATRSEQYF. The whole variable domain, remainder taken from reference TRBV30 and TRBJ2-7, is SQTIHQWPATLVQPVGSPLSLECTVEGTSNPNLYWYRQAAGRGLQLLFYSVGIGQISSEVPQNLSASRPQDRQFILSSKKLLLSDSGFYLCAWRLPGGATRSEQYFGPGTRLTVT.

The chain carries TRBV19 and TRBJ2-1, with 12 positions matching TRBD2. Trimming cost V 2 bases and J 4 bases; bases outside gene matches: 3. Germline V gives CDR1 LNHDA, CDR2 SQIVND (reference sequence). The CDR3 length is 16 residues. The CDR3 sequence: CASSILAGGLYNEQFF. In DNA form, the CDR3 reads TGTGCCAGTAGTATACTAGCGGGAGGGCTTTACAATGAGCAGTTCTTC.

J is TRBJ2-7 and V is TRBV11-2; the D is unclear. The germline V and J ends were trimmed by 5 bases and 6 bases, with 14 bases remaining between them. The CDR3 runs 13 residues. Germline V lookup: CDR1 SGHAT, CDR2 FQNNGV. This CDR3 is CASSPNSFGEQYF. CDR3 nucleotide sequence: TGTGCCAGCAGCCCCAATTCCTTCGGCGAGCAGTACTTC.

The chain carries TRBV9 and TRBJ2-2; 12 positions agree with TRBD2. With V trimmed by 4 bases and J by 7 bases, 5 bases remained unmatched. Germline loops: CDR1 SGDLS, CDR2 YYNGEE. This CDR3 contains 15 residues. CDR3 nucleotide sequence: TGTGCCAGCAGCCTTTGGACTAGCGGGAACGGGGAGCTGTTTTTT. Its protein is CASSLWTSGNGELFF.

The chain has TRBV6-5 and TRBJ2-5; unclear D gene. Germline V gene sequence: CDR1 MNHEY, CDR2 SVGAGI. V lost 5 bases to trimming and J lost 0 bases, with 10 bases between them. The CDR3 runs to 14 residues. The CDR3 DNA follows: TGTGCCAGCAGTCGTGACAAAAACCAAGAGACCCAGTACTTC. Translated: CASSRDKNQETQYF.